Following are 6 T cell receptor beta chains from one sample sequenced in a study of blood T cells in healthy people across ages. Then a second PCR, running roughly 7 to 11 cycles, was carried out with a sample-barcoded 5' primer and a J-beta primer mix. TCRdb re-called the 5' RACE reads through MiXCR, storing one row per CDR3 protein. The sample carries about 640,000 distinct CDR3 sequences, about 30% recorded once. The sample was blood. The origin of the receptors is an elderly woman in good health.

Regarding this clonotype: A much larger clone lies one base from this, so it may be a read error. The chain employs TRBV29-1 and TRBJ2-7; a weak D match, TRBD1 (6 bases). CDR1 and CDR2 from the germline V gene are SQVTM and ANQGSEA. The V end lost 7 bases, the J end lost 6 bases, and 16 bases lay between the germline ends. The CDR3 consists of 12 residues. CDR3 coding DNA: TGCAGCGGTGGAGTGGACAGACGCGAGCAGTACTTC. This gives the protein CSGGVDRREQYF.

This clonotype was counted many times. The chain has TRBV5-1 and TRBJ2-7; no clear D gene. Trimming removed 2 bases from V and 10 bases from J, with 10 bases in between. The CDR3 is 11 amino acids. Germline values: CDR1 SGHRS, CDR2 YFSETQ. The CDR3 region is CASSLREKQYF. The CDR3 nucleotides are TGCGCCAGCAGCTTACGAGAGAAACAGTACTTC.

Only a few counts were recorded for this clonotype. This sequence joins TRBV2 and TRBJ2-1, with 13 bases matching TRBD2. The assigned J gene may be wrong: the sequence end matches TRBJ2-7 better. CDR1 and CDR2 from the germline V gene are SNHLY and FYNNEI. The CDR3 runs to 14 residues. In DNA, the CDR3 is TGTGCCAGCAAAGGACTAGCGGGGGCCAATGAGCAGTACTTC. Protein sequence: CASKGLAGANEQYF.

The chain uses TRBV19 and TRBJ2-5, with 9 bases matching TRBD1. The end of the DNA is better explained by TRBJ2-1, so the J call may be wrong. The germline CDR1 and CDR2 sequences are LNHDA and SQIVND (reference sequence). The CDR3 extends over 15 amino acids. CDR3 in DNA: TGTGCCAGTAGTTCCCGGGACAGGGAAGCAGAGACCCAGTTCTTC. Translating it yields CASSSRDREAETQFF.

This clonotype showed up just a few times. The CDR3 loop is CASSVGTGTPGELFF. CDR3 nucleotides: TGCGCCAGCAGCGTGGGGACAGGGACCCCCGGGGAGCTGTTTTTT. V gene TRBV4-1 combines with J gene TRBJ2-2; 9 nucleotides match TRBD1. Germline V gene sequence: CDR1 MGHRA, CDR2 YSYEKL. The CDR3 has 15 residues. V shed 5 bases and J 6 bases; nucleotides not matched to a gene: 7.

The rearrangement uses TRBV3-1 and TRBJ2-3; no clear D. With 5 bases removed from V and 6 bases from J, the gap between germline ends came to 15 bases. The CDR3 has 14 amino acids. The germline V gene encodes CDR1 LGHDT and CDR2 YNNKEL (reference sequence). The CDR3 region is CASSVDGLVDTQYF. DNA of the CDR3: TGTGCCAGCAGCGTCGACGGCTTGGTGGATACGCAGTATTTT.